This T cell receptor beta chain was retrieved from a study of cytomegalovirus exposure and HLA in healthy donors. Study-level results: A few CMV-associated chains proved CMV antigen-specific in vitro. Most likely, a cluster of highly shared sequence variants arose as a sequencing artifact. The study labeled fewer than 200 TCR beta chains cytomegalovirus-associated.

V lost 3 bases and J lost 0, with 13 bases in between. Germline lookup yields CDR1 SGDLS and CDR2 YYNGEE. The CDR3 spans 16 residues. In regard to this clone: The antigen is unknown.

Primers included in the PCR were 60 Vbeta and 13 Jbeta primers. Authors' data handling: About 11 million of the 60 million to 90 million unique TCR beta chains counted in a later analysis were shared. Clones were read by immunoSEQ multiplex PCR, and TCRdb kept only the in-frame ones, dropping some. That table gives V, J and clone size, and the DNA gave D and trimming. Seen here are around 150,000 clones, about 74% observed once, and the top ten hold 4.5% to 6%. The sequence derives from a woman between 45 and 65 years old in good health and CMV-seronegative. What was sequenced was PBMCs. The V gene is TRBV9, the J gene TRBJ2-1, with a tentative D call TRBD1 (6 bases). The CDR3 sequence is CASSAIGQLSYNEQFF. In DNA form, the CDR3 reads TGTGCCAGCAGCGCCATCGGACAGCTCTCCTACAATGAGCAGTTCTTC.